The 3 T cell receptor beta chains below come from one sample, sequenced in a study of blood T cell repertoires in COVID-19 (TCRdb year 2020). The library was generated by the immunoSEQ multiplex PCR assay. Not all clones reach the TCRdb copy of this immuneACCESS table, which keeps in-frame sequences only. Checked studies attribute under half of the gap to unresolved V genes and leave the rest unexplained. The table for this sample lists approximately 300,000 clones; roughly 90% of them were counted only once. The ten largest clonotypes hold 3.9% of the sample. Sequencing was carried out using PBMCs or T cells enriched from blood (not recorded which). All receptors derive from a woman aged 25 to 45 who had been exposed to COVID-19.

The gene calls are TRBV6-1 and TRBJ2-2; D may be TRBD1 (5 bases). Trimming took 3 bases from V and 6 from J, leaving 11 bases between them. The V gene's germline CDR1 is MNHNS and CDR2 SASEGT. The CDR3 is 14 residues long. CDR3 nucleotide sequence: TGTGCCAGCAGTGACCAGACAGCCTCCGGGGAGCTGTTTTTT. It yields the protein CASSDQTASGELFF.

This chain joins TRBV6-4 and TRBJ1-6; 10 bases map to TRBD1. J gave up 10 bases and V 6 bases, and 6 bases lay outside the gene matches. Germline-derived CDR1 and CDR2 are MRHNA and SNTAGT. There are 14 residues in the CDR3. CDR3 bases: TGTGCCAGCAGGGGGACAGGGGCTCAGTCACCCCTCCACTTT. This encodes CASRGTGAQSPLHF.

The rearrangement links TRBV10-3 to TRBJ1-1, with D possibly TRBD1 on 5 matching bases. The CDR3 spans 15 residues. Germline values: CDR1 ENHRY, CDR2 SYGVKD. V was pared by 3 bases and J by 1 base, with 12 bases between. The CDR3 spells CAISDIGVRNTEAFF. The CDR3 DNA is TGTGCCATCAGTGATATAGGGGTCAGGAACACTGAAGCTTTCTTT.